Sequencing of this TCR beta chain was carried out in a study of blood T cell repertoires in COVID-19. Study summary: Specimens from acute and convalescent COVID-19 originated in the United States, Italy and Spain. In each case, the material was cDNA or gDNA derived from T cells, B-cell-depleted T cells, or PBMCs.

The Seattle site enrolled patients during active infection and followed them longitudinally. This CDR3 comprises 14 residues. With 5 bases removed from V and 3 bases from J, the gap between germline ends came to 14 bases. Germline loops: CDR1 LGHDT, CDR2 YNNKEL (reference sequence). In the authors' methods: For nucleated cells, counts were estimated from reference gene primer amplification. Some clones are missing from TCRdb's copy, which holds only in-frame ones; the method was immunoSEQ multiplex PCR. V, J and clone size reflect that table, while D and trimming were determined from the DNA. The table records roughly 300,000 clones, 86% of them present only once.

The clonotype was recovered from a woman aged 25 to 39 with COVID-19, enrolled during active disease. What was sequenced was peripheral blood. This chain joins TRBV3-1 (or the pseudogene TRBV3-2) and TRBJ2-7, with D perhaps TRBD2 (6 bases). CDR3 in amino acids: CASSWRGGIYEQYF. The CDR3 region has the DNA TGTGCCAGCAGCTGGCGTGGGGGGATCTACGAGCAGTACTTC.